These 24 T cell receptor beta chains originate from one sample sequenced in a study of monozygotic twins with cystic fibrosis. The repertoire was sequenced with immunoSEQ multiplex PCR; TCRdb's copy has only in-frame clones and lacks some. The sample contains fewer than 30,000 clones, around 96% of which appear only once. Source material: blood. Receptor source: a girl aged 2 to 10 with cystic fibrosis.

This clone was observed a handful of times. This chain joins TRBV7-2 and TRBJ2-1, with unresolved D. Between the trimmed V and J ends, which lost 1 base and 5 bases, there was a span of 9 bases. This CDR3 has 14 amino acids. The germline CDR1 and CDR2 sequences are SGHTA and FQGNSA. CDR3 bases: TGTGCCAGCAGCTTAGGCTCATTAAACAATGAGCAGTTCTTC. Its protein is CASSLGSLNNEQFF.

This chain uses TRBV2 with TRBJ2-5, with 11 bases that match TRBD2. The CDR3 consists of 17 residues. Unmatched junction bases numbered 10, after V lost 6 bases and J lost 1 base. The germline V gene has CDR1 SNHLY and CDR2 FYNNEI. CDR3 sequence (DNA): TGTGCCAGCAGCGAACAGCCGGGACTAGCGGCCCAAGAGACCCAGTACTTC. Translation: CASSEQPGLAAQETQYF.

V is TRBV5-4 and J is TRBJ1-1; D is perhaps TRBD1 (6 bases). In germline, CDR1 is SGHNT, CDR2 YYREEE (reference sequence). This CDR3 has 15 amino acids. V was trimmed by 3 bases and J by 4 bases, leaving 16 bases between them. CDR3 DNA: TGTGCCAGCAGCTCTAGGGGGGAGGGGAGCACTGAAGCTTTCTTT. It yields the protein CASSSRGEGSTEAFF.

CDR3 DNA: TGTGCCAGTAAAGGGGTCACCACTGGCAATCAGCCCCAGCATTTT. It codes for CASKGVTTGNQPQHF. The V and J genes are TRBV19 and TRBJ1-5, with D possibly TRBD1 on 5 matching bases. The CDR3 is 15 residues long. Trimming took off 7 bases at V and 2 bases at J, with 15 bases between the two ends. The germline gives CDR1 LNHDA, CDR2 SQIVND (reference sequence).

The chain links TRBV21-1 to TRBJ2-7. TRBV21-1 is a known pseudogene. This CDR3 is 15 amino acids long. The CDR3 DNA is TGTGCCAGCAGCAAAGTCAACAGGGAGGCCTACGAGCAGTACTTC. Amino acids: CASSKVNREAYEQYF.

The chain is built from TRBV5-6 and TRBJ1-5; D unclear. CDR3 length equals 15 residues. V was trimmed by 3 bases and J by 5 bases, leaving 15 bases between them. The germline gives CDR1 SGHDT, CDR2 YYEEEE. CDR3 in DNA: TGTGCCAGCAGCTCCAGGTGGGCCGGGGATCAGCCCCAGCATTTT. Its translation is CASSSRWAGDQPQHF.

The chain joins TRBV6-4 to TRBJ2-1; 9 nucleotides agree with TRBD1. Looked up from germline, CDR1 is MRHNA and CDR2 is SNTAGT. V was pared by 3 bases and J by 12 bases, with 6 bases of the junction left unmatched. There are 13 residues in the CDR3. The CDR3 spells CASSENPQGAQFF. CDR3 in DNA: TGTGCCAGCAGTGAAAACCCACAGGGGGCGCAGTTCTTC.

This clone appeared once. As DNA, the CDR3 is TGCGCCAGCAGCCAGACAGGGGGACGTGGAAACACCATATATTTT. The encoded protein is CASSQTGGRGNTIYF. This sequence joins TRBV4-3 and TRBJ1-3, with 9 bases aligning to TRBD1. CDR1 is LGHNA and CDR2 is YSLEER in the germline V gene. Unmatched junction bases numbered 3, after V lost 3 bases and J lost 3 bases. CDR3 length: 15 residues.

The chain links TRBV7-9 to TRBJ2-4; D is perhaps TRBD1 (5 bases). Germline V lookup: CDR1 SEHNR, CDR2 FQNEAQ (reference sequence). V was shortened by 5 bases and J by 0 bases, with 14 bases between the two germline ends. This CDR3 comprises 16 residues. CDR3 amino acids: CASSHGHLLAKNIQYF. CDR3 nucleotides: TGTGCCAGCAGCCACGGACACTTGTTAGCCAAAAACATTCAGTACTTC.

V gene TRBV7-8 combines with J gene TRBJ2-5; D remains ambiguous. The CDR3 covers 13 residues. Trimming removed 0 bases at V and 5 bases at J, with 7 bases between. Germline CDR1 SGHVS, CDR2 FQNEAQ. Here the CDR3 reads CASSLAVWETQYF. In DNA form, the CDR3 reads TGTGCCAGCAGCTTAGCCGTTTGGGAGACCCAGTACTTC.

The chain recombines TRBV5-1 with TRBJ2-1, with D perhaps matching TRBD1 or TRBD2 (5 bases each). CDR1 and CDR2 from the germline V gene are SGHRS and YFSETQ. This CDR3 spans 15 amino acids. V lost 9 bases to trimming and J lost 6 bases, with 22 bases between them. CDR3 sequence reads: CATRLVAGTANEQFF. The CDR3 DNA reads TGCGCCACCAGACTTGTTGCAGGGACCGCCAATGAGCAGTTCTTC. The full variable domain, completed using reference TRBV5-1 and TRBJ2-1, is KAGVTQTPRYLIKTRGQQVTLSCSPISGHRSVSWYQQTPGQGLQFLFEYFSETQRNKGNFPGRFSGRQFSNSRSEMNVSTLELGDSALYLCATRLVAGTANEQFFGPGTRLTVL.

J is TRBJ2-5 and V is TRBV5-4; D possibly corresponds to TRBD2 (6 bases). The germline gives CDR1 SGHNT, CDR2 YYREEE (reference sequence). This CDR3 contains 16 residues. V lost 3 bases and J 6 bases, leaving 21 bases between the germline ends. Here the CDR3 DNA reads TGTGCCAGCAGCTCCAAGTCTTCGGGTCGGGGGAAGACCCAGTACTTC. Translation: CASSSKSSGRGKTQYF.

The CDR3 region has the DNA TGTGCCAGCAGCTTAGGATCGGTGAGCTCCTACGAGCAGTACTTC. It codes for CASSLGSVSSYEQYF. The V and J genes are TRBV7-8 and TRBJ2-7, with D hard to call. Germline assignment: CDR1 SGHVS and CDR2 FQNEAQ. The CDR3 length is 15 residues. V dropped 1 base and J dropped 0 bases, with 10 bases sitting between them. The full variable domain, completed using reference TRBV7-8 and TRBJ2-7, is GAGVSQSPRYKVAKRGQDVALRCDPISGHVSLFWYQQALGQGPEFLTYFQNEAQLDKSGLPSDRFFAERPEGSVSTLKIQRTQQEDSAVYLCASSLGSVSSYEQYFGPGTRLTVT.

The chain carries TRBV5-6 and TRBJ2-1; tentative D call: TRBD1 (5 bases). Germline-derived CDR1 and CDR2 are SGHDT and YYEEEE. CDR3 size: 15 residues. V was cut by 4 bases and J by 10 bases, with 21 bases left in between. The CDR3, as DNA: TGTGCCAGCAGCCCCCTGGGGCCGCACCTGAGGGAGCAGTTCTTC. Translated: CASSPLGPHLREQFF.

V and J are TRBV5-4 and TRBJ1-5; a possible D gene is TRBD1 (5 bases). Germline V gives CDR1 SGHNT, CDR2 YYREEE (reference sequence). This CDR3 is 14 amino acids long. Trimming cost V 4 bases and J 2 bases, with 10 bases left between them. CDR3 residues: CASSPGVGNQPQHF. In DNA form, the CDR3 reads TGTGCCAGCAGCCCGGGGGTAGGCAATCAGCCCCAGCATTTT.

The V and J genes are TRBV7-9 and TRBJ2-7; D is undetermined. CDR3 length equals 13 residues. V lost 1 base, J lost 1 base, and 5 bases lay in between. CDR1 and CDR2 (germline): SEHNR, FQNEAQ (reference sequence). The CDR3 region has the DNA TGTGCCAGCAGCTTAGAGGTGTCCTACGAGCAGTACTTC. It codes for CASSLEVSYEQYF.

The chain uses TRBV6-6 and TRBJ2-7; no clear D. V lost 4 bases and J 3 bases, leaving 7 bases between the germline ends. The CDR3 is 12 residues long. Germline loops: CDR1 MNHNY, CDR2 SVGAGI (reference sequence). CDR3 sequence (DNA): TGTGCCAGCAGTTCATCCCACTACGAGCAGTACTTC. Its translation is CASSSSHYEQYF.

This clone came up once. For the CDR3, the DNA is TGTGCCAGCACCGCCAGCGGGAGACCTGGCGAGCAGTACTTC. This encodes CASTASGRPGEQYF. V usage is TRBV6-6 and J usage is TRBJ2-7; 8 bases align to TRBD2. Looked up from germline, CDR1 is MNHNY and CDR2 is SVGAGI (reference sequence). Losses at the gene ends were 7 bases for V and 6 bases for J; bases not matched to a gene: 11. CDR3 length: 14 residues.

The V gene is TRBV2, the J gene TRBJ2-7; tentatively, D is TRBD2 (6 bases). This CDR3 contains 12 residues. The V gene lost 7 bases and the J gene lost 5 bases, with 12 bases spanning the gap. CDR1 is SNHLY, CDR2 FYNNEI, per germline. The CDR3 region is CASTERGNEQYF. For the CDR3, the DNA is TGTGCCAGCACCGAACGGGGGAACGAGCAGTACTTC. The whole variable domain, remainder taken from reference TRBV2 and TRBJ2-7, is EPEVTQTPSHQVTQMGQEVILRCVPISNHLYFYWYRQILGQKVEFLVSFYNNEISEKSEIFDDQFSVERPDGSNFTLKIRSTKLEDSAMYFCASTERGNEQYFGPGTRLTVT.

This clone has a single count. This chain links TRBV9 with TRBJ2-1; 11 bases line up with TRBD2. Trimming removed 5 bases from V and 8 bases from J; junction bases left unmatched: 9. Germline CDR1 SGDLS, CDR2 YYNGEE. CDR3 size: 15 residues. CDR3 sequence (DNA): TGTGCCAGCAGATCCGGGACTAGCGGTCTCGATGAGCAGTTCTTC. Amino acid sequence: CASRSGTSGLDEQFF.

CDR3 sequence reads: CASSLLTGYTEAFF. The DNA of the CDR3 is TGTGCCAGCAGCTTACTAACAGGGTACACTGAAGCTTTCTTT. This chain uses TRBV7-2 with TRBJ1-1; D may be TRBD1 (6 bases). This CDR3 comprises 14 residues. Per germline, CDR1 SGHTA and CDR2 FQGNSA. V was shortened by 2 bases and J by 3 bases, with 10 bases between the two germline ends.

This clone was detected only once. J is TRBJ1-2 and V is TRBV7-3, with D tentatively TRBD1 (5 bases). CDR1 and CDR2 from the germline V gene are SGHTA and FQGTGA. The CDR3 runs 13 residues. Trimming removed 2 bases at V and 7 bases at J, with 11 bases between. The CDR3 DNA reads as TGTGCCAGCAGCTTAGAGAGGGGTGGTGGCTACACCTTC. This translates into CASSLERGGGYTF.

DNA of the CDR3: TGTGCCAGCGAGGTTGGAAACACCATATATTTT. It yields the protein CASEVGNTIYF. The chain links TRBV6-6 to TRBJ1-3; no clear D gene. V lost 8 bases to trimming and J lost 3 bases, with 5 bases between them. The germline CDR1 and CDR2 sequences are MNHNY and SVGAGI (reference sequence). CDR3 length equals 11 residues.

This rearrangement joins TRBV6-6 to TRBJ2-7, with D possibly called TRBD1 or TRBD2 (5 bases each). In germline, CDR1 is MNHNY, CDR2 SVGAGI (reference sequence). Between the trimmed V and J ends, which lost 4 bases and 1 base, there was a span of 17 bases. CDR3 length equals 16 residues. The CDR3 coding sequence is TGTGCCAGCAGTTCCGTCGGGACGGATGATTCCTACGAGCAGTACTTC. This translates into CASSSVGTDDSYEQYF.